The 19 T cell receptor beta chains listed next were all sequenced from one sample in a study of beta chain features in type 1 diabetes. What was sequenced were expressed TCRB transcripts, since all of the isolated RNA had been reverse transcribed. Data came from immunoSEQ multiplex PCR; TCRdb stores just in-frame clones and leaves some out. This table holds fewer than 250,000 clones, 9.6% found once. The sample comprised naive CD4+ T cells from blood. Source of these receptors: a woman under 30 in good health.

Only a few counts were recorded for this clone. The gene calls are TRBV6-6 and TRBJ2-7; D remains ambiguous. This CDR3 has 14 amino acids. Trimming took 4 bases from V and 1 from J, leaving 11 bases between them. Germline V lookup: CDR1 MNHNY, CDR2 SVGAGI (reference sequence). CDR3 nucleotides: TGTGCCAGCAGTTCAACGCTAAAGTCCTACGAGCAGTACTTC. It encodes CASSSTLKSYEQYF.

A few counts support this clone. This sequence joins TRBV5-1 and TRBJ2-2; TRBD1 matches 9 bases. Per germline, CDR1 SGHRS and CDR2 YFSETQ. The CDR3 length is 18 residues. The ends lost 4 bases at V and 1 base at J; junction bases unmatched: 11. The CDR3 sequence: CASSKQGAPLKNTGELFF. For the CDR3, the DNA is TGCGCCAGCAGCAAACAGGGGGCGCCCCTTAAGAACACCGGGGAGCTGTTTTTT.

The chain carries TRBV5-1 and TRBJ2-5, with 7 bases that match TRBD1. With V trimmed by 4 bases and J by 2 bases, 5 bases remained unmatched. Germline V CDR1 and CDR2: SGHRS, YFSETQ. The CDR3 loop spans 14 amino acids. The DNA for the CDR3 is TGCGCCAGCAGCGTCGACAGGGTACAAGAGACCCAGTACTTC. Translating it yields CASSVDRVQETQYF.

This clone showed up just a few times. This chain uses TRBV2 with TRBJ2-1; TRBD2 agrees at 10 bases. Germline CDR1 is SNHLY and CDR2 is FYNNEI. Losses at the gene ends were 9 bases for V and 2 bases for J; bases not matched to a gene: 1. The CDR3 covers 13 residues. The DNA for the CDR3 is TGTGCCAGGAGCGGGGGGGCCTACAATGAGCAGTTCTTC. As protein: CARSGGAYNEQFF.

The chain has TRBV7-2 and TRBJ2-1; a possible D gene is TRBD2 (6 bases). The CDR3 has 15 residues. The ends were cut back, 5 bases at V and 8 bases at J, with 19 bases in the middle. Germline V CDR1 and CDR2: SGHTA, FQGNSA. The chain's CDR3 is CASSPGLPLTDEQFF. The CDR3 bases are TGTGCCAGCAGCCCGGGACTCCCCTTAACCGATGAGCAGTTCTTC.

This rearrangement joins TRBV11-2 to TRBJ2-3; 10 positions match TRBD2. Germline V lookup: CDR1 SGHAT, CDR2 FQNNGV. The ends lost 5 bases at V and 6 bases at J; junction bases unmatched: 8. This CDR3 has 15 amino acids. CDR3 nucleotide sequence: TGTGCCAGCAGCCTCCGGACTAGCGGAGCGGATACGCAGTATTTT. Its protein product is CASSLRTSGADTQYF.

This clone was found a few times. This chain joins TRBV6-4 and TRBJ2-7; the match to TRBD2 covers 9 bases. The CDR3 is 15 residues long. In germline, CDR1 is MRHNA, CDR2 SNTAGT. Germline trimming cut 6 bases from V and 3 bases from J; bases unmatched to any gene: 9. The CDR3 DNA reads as TGTGCCAGCAGCCCAAGCGGGGGGAAAATCTACGAGCAGTACTTC. The encoded protein is CASSPSGGKIYEQYF.

This clone was seen a few times. V is TRBV6-4 and J is TRBJ2-3, with 7 bases lining up with TRBD1. With 6 bases clipped from V and 2 bases from J, the junction kept 8 bases outside the gene matches. The CDR3 length is 15 residues. Germline V CDR1 and CDR2: MRHNA, SNTAGT. The CDR3 is CASSALGQSTDTQYF. CDR3 coding DNA: TGTGCCAGCAGCGCTTTGGGACAGTCCACAGATACGCAGTATTTT.

V is TRBV27 and J is TRBJ2-7; 13 positions agree with TRBD2. Germline CDR1 reads MNHEY; CDR2 reads SMNVEV (reference sequence). There are 16 residues in the CDR3. V trimming: 4 bases; J trimming: 2 bases; junction bases outside the gene matches: 5. This chain's CDR3 is CASSSRTSGGTYEQYF. CDR3 nucleotide sequence: TGTGCCAGCAGTTCCCGGACTAGCGGGGGAACCTACGAGCAGTACTTC.

This clone occurred a few times. This chain connects TRBV30 to TRBJ2-5; D perhaps matches TRBD1 (6 bases). This CDR3 is 15 amino acids long. Germline V gives CDR1 GTSNPN, CDR2 SVGIG (reference sequence). The ends were cut back, 5 bases at V and 5 bases at J, with 21 bases in the middle. CDR3 sequence (DNA): TGTGCCTGGGGCCGGGACATCCGGACCTCGGAGACCCAGTACTTC. Its protein is CAWGRDIRTSETQYF.

J is TRBJ2-3 and V is TRBV28; 7 bases match TRBD2. Unmatched junction bases numbered 11, after V lost 9 bases and J lost 5 bases. Looked up from germline, CDR1 is MDHEN and CDR2 is SYDVKM. The CDR3 loop spans 14 amino acids. This CDR3 reads CASWERGTKDTQYF. For the CDR3, the DNA is TGTGCCAGTTGGGAGCGGGGTACGAAAGATACGCAGTATTTT.

The V gene is TRBV18, the J gene TRBJ2-3, with no clear D. Trimming left V 2 bases short and J 4 bases short, with 13 bases between. This CDR3 has 15 residues. CDR1 and CDR2 (germline): KGHSH, LQKENI. The CDR3 protein is CASSPKQKPADTQYF. CDR3 nucleotide sequence: TGTGCCAGCTCACCAAAACAGAAACCGGCAGATACGCAGTATTTT.

In this sample, this clone turned up a few times. The chain combines TRBV2 with TRBJ1-1; D is unresolved. From germline, CDR1 is SNHLY and CDR2 FYNNEI. The CDR3 has 15 amino acids. The V end was cut by 3 bases, the J end by 1 base, with 12 bases between. CDR3 in DNA: TGTGCCAGCAGTGATCGGGTGGTGACGAACACTGAAGCTTTCTTT. Residues: CASSDRVVTNTEAFF.

This chain's CDR3 is CASSYRQGAGNTIYF. The CDR3 nucleotides are TGTGCCAGCAGCTATAGACAGGGCGCTGGAAACACCATATATTTT. The chain uses TRBV7-2 and TRBJ1-3, with TRBD1 matching over 7 bases. The CDR3 contains 15 residues. Germline lookup yields CDR1 SGHTA and CDR2 FQGNSA. Trimming cost V 4 bases and J 2 bases; bases outside gene matches: 5.

This rearrangement joins TRBV2 to TRBJ1-5, with D maybe TRBD1 (6 bases). Trimming cost V 6 bases and J 3 bases, with 12 bases left between them. Germline CDR1 SNHLY, CDR2 FYNNEI. The CDR3 length is 14 residues. CDR3 sequence (DNA): TGTGCCAGCAGCTACAGGGACCCCAATCAGCCCCAGCATTTT. It yields the protein CASSYRDPNQPQHF.

The rearrangement links TRBV6-6 to TRBJ2-5; D is uncertain. V was cut by 6 bases and J by 3 bases, with 5 bases left in between. The CDR3 loop spans 11 amino acids. Germline CDR1 MNHNY, CDR2 SVGAGI (reference sequence). CDR3 amino acids: CASSLKETQYF. The CDR3 nucleotides are TGTGCCAGCAGCCTAAAAGAGACCCAGTACTTC.

This clone occurred a few times. The chain joins TRBV11-2 to TRBJ2-3; TRBD2 matches at 7 bases. Germline V gene lookup returns CDR1 SGHAT and CDR2 FQNNGV. This CDR3 comprises 15 residues. Germline trimming cut 1 base from V and 2 bases from J; bases unmatched to any gene: 3. The CDR3 is CASSLAGGSTDTQYF. DNA for the CDR3: TGTGCCAGCAGCTTAGCGGGAGGTTCCACAGATACGCAGTATTTT.

The V gene is TRBV5-4, the J gene TRBJ2-2, with TRBD1 matching 9 bases. The CDR3 sequence is 16 residues long. Germline V lookup: CDR1 SGHNT, CDR2 YYREEE (reference sequence). The V gene end was trimmed by 1 base and the J gene end by 6 bases; junction bases not matched to a gene: 7. CDR3 region: CASSLQQGARSGELFF. DNA of the CDR3: TGTGCCAGCAGCTTGCAACAGGGGGCGCGTTCCGGGGAGCTGTTTTTT.

This clone was seen a handful of times. The chain combines TRBV5-4 with TRBJ2-1; TRBD2 matches 14 bases. The germline V gene encodes CDR1 SGHNT and CDR2 YYREEE (reference sequence). V dropped 0 bases and J dropped 8; count of bases not matched to a gene: 7. The CDR3 length is 17 residues. The CDR3 nucleotides are TGTGCCAGCAGCTTGGGAGGGACTAGCGGGAGAATCGATGAGCAGTTCTTC. Amino acid sequence: CASSLGGTSGRIDEQFF.